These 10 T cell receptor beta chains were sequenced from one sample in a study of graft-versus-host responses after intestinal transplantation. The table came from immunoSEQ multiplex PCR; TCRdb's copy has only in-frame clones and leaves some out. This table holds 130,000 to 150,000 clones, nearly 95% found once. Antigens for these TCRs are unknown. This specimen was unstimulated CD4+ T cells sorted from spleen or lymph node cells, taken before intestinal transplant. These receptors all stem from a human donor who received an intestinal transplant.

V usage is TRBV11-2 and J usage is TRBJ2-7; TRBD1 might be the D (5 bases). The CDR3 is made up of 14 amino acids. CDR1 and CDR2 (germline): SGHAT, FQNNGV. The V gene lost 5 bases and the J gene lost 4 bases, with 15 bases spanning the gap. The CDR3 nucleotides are TGTGCCAGCAGCCCGCCGTGGGGCAGGTACGAGCAGTACTTC. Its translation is CASSPPWGRYEQYF.

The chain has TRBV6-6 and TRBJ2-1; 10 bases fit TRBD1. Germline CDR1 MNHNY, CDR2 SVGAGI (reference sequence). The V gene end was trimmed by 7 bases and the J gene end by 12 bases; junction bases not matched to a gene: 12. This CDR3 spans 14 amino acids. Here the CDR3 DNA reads TGTGCCAGCACCGAATCGCGACAGGGGGCTCGGCAGTTCTTC. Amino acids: CASTESRQGARQFF.

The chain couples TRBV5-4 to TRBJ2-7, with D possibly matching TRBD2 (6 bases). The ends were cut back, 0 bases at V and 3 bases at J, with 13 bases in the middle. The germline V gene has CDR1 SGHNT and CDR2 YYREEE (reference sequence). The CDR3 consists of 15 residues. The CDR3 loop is CASSLGGTGSYEQYF. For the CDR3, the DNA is TGTGCCAGCAGCTTGGGCGGGACCGGGAGCTACGAGCAGTACTTC. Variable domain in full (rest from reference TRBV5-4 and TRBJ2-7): ETGVTQSPTHLIKTRGQQVTLRCSSQSGHNTVSWYQQALGQGPQFIFQYYREEENGRGNFPPRFSGLQFPNYSSELNVNALELDDSALYLCASSLGGTGSYEQYFGPGTRLTVT.

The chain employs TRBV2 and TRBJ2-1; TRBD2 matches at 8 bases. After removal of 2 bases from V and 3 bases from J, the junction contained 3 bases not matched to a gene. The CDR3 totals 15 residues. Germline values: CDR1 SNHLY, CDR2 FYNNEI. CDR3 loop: CASSERSGGYNEQFF. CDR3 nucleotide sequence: TGTGCCAGCAGTGAACGCAGCGGGGGCTACAATGAGCAGTTCTTC.

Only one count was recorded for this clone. This CDR3 is CASSPRDSNQETQYF. CDR3 in DNA: TGTGCCAGCTCACCCCGGGACAGCAACCAAGAGACCCAGTACTTC. V is TRBV18 and J is TRBJ2-5; the match to TRBD1 covers 7 bases. CDR3 length: 15 amino acids. CDR1 is KGHSH, CDR2 LQKENI, per germline. The ends lost 3 bases at V and 0 bases at J; junction bases unmatched: 4.

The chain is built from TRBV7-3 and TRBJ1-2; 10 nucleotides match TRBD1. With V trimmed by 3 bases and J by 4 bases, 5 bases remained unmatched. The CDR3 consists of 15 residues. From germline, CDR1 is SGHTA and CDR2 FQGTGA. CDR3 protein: CASSFGTGVFYGYTF. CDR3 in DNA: TGTGCCAGCAGCTTCGGGACAGGGGTATTCTATGGCTACACCTTC.

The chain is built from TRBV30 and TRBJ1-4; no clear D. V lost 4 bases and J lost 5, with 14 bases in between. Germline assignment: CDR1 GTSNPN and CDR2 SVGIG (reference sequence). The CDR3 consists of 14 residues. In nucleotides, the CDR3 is TGTGCCTGGACGGTGGGGAGGTCCAATGAAAAACTGTTTTTT. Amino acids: CAWTVGRSNEKLFF. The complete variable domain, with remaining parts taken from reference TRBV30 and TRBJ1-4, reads SQTIHQWPATLVQPVGSPLSLECTVEGTSNPNLYWYRQAAGRGLQLLFYSVGIGQISSEVPQNLSASRPQDRQFILSSKKLLLSDSGFYLCAWTVGRSNEKLFFGSGTQLSVL.

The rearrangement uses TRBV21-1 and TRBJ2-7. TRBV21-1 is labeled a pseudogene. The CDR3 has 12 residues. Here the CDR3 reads CASSPPVGEQYF. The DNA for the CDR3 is TGTGCCAGCAGCCCCCCAGTGGGCGAGCAGTACTTC.

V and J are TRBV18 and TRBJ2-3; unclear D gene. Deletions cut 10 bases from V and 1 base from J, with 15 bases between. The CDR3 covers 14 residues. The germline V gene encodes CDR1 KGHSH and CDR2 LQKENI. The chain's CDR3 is CATRSLVGTDTQYF. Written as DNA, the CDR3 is TGTGCCACCCGATCGTTAGTGGGCACAGATACGCAGTATTTT.

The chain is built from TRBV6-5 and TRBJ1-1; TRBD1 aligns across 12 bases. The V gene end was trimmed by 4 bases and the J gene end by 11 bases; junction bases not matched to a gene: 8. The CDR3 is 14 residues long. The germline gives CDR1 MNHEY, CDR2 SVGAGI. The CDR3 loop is CASSFTRDRGPAFF. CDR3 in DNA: TGTGCCAGCAGTTTTACCCGGGACAGGGGGCCGGCTTTCTTT.